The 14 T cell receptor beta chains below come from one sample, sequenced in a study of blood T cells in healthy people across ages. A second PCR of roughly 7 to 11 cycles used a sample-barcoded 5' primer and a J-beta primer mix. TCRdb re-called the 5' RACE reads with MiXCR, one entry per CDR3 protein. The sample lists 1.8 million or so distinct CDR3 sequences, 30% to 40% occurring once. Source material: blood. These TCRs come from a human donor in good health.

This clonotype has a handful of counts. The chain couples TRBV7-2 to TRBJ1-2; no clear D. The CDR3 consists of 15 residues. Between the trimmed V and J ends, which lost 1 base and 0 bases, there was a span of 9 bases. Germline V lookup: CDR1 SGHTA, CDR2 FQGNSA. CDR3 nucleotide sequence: TGTGCCAGCAGCTTAGAGAACTTTGCTAACTATGGCTACACCTTC. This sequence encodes CASSLENFANYGYTF. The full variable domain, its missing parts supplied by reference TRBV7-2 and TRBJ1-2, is GAGVSQSPSNKVTEKGKDVELRCDPISGHTALYWYRQSLGQGLEFLIYFQGNSAPDKSGLPSDRFSAERTGGSVSTLTIQRTQQEDSAVYLCASSLENFANYGYTFGSGTRLTVV.

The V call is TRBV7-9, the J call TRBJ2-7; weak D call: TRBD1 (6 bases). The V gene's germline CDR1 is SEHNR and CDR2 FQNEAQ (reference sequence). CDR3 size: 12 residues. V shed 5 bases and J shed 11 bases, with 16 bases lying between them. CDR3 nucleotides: TGTGCCAGCAGCCCGGAGGCAGGGGCTAAGTACTTC. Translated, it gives CASSPEAGAKYF.

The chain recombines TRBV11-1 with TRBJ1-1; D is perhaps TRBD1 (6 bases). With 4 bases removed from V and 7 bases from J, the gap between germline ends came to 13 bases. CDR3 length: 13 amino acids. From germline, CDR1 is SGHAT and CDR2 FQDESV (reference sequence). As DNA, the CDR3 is TGTGCCAGCAGCTCTAGTAGGACAGTTGAAGCTTTCTTT. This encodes CASSSSRTVEAFF.

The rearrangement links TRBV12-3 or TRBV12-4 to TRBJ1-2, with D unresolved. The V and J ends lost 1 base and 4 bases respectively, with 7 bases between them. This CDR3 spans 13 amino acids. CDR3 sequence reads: CASSLVKGYGYTF. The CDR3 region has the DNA TGTGCCAGCAGTTTAGTAAAAGGCTATGGCTACACCTTC.

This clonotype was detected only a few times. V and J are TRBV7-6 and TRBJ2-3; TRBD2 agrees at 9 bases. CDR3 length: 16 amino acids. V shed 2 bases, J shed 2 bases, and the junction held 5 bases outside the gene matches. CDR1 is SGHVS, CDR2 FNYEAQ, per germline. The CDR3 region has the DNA TGTGCCAGCAGCTTATTGGTAGCGGGGGTCACAGATACGCAGTATTTT. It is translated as CASSLLVAGVTDTQYF.

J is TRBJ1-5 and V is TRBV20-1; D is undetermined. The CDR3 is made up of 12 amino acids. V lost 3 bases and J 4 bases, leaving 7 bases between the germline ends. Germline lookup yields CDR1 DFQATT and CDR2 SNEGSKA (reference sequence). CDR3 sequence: CSASPSNQPQHF. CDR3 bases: TGCAGTGCTAGTCCCAGTAATCAGCCCCAGCATTTT.

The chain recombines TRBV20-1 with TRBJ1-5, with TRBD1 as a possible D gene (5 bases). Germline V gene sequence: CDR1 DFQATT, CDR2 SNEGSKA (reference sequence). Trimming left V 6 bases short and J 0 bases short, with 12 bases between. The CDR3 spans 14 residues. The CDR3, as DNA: TGCAGTGCCCCGGACGGGGCTAGCAATCAGCCCCAGCATTTT. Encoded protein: CSAPDGASNQPQHF.

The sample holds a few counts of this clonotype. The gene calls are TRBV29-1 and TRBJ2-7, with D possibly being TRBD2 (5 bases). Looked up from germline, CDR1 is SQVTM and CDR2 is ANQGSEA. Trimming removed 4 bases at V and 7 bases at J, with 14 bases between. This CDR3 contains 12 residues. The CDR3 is CSVVVGSGEQYF. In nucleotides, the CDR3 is TGCAGCGTTGTAGTGGGTTCGGGGGAGCAGTACTTC.

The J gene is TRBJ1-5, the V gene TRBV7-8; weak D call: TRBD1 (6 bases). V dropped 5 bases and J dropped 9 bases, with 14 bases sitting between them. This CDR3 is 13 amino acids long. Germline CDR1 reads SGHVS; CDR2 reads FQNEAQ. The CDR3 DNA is TGTGCCAGCAGCCCCGACAGGATGGCGCCCCAGCATTTT. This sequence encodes CASSPDRMAPQHF.

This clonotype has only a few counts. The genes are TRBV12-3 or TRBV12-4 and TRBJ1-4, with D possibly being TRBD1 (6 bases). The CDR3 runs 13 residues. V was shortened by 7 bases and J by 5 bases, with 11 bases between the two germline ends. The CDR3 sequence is CASKGDSNEKLFF. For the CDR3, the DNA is TGTGCCAGCAAGGGGGACTCAAATGAAAAACTGTTTTTT.

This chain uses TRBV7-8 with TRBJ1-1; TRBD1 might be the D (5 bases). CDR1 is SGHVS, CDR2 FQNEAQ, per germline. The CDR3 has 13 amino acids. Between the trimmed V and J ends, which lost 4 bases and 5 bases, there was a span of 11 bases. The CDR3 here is CASSYLGDTEAFF. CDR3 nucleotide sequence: TGTGCCAGCAGCTACCTGGGGGATACTGAAGCTTTCTTT.

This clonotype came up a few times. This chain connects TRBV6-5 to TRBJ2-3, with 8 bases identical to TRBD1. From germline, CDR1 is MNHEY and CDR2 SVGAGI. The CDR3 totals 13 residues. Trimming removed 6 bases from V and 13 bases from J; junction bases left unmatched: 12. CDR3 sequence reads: CASSRYGQGWEYF. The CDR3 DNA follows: TGTGCCAGCAGCCGTTATGGACAGGGATGGGAGTATTTT.

The CDR3 loop is CASRSRLVANEQFF. CDR3 in DNA: TGTGCCAGCAGATCCCGACTAGTTGCCAATGAGCAGTTCTTC. J is TRBJ2-1 and V is TRBV6-2 or TRBV6-3, with a possible D match to TRBD2 (6 bases). Trimming shortened V by 6 bases and J by 6 bases, and 15 bases separated the two germline ends. Germline V lookup: CDR1 MNHEY, CDR2 SVGEGT. The CDR3 is 14 amino acids.

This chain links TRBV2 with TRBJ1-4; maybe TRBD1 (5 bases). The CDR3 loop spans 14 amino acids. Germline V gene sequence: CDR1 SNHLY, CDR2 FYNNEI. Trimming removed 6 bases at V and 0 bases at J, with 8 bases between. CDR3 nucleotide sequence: TGTGCCAGCAGACTGGGGGCAACTAATGAAAAACTGTTTTTT. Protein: CASRLGATNEKLFF.